In its sample, the clone carrying this TCR beta chain was seen a few times. V lost 2 bases to trimming and J lost 4 bases; unmatched junction nucleotides: 13. This CDR3 is built from 19 residues. From germline, CDR1 is MNHEY and CDR2 SVGEGT. Only in-frame clones appear in the TCRdb table, and some are missing; sequencing was by immunoSEQ multiplex PCR. The table includes some 160,000 clones, approximately 73% detected once. The data belong to a study of blood T cell repertoires in COVID-19. On the study more broadly: There were acute and convalescent COVID-19 samples, and they came from the United States, Italy and Spain. PBMCs, B-cell-depleted T cells, or T cells provided the cDNA or gDNA that made up the material.

The V call is TRBV6-2 or TRBV6-3, the J call TRBJ2-7; 14 positions match TRBD2. This receptor was taken from a man in his sixties with acute or convalescent COVID-19. Sequenced: peripheral blood. The CDR3 spells CASSYPPGTSGRGLYEQYF. CDR3 DNA: TGTGCCAGCAGTTACCCTCCCGGGACTAGCGGGAGAGGTCTATACGAGCAGTACTTC.